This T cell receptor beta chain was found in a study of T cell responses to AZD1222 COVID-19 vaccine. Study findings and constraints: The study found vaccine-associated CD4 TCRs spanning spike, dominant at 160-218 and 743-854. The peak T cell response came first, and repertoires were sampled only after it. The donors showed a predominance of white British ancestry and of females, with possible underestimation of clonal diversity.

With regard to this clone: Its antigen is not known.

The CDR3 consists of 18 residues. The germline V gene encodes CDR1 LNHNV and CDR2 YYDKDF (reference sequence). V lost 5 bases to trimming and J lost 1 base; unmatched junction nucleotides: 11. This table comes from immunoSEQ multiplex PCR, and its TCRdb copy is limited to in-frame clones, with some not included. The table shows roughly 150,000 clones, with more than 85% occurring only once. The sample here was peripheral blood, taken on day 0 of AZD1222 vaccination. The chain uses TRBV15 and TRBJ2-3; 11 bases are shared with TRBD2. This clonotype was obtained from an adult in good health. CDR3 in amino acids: CATSAASGRPGGTDTQYF. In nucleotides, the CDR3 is TGTGCCACCAGCGCTGCTAGCGGGAGGCCGGGGGGCACAGATACGCAGTATTTT.